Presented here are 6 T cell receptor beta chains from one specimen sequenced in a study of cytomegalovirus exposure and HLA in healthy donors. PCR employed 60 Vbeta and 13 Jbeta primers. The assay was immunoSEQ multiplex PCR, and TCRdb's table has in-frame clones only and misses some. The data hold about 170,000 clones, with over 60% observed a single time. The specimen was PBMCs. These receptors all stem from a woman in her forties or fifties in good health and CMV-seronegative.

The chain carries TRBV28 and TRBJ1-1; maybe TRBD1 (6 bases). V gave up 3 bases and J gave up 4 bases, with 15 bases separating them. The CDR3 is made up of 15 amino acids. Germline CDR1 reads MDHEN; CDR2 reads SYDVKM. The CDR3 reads CASSLGQGLVTEAFF. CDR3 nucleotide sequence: TGTGCCAGCAGTTTGGGTCAGGGGCTAGTCACTGAAGCTTTCTTT.

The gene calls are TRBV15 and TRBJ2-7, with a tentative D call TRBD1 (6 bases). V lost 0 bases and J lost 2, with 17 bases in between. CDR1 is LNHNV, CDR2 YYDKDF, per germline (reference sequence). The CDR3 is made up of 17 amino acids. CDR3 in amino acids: CATSRDRVDRTTYEQYF. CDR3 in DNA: TGTGCCACCAGCAGAGATAGGGTCGACAGGACAACCTACGAGCAGTACTTC.

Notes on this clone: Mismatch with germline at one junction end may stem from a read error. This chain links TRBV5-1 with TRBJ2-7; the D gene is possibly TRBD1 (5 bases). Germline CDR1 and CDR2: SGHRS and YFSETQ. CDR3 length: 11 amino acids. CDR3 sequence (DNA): TGCGCCAGCAGCTTGAACAGGAAAAAGGTTTTC. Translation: CASSLNRKKVF.

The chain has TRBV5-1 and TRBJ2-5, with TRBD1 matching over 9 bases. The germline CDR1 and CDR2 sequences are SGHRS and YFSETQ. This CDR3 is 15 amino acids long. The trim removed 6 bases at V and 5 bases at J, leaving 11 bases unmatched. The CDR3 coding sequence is TGCGCCAGCACTCGACTGGGACAGGGAAGGGAGACCCAGTACTTC. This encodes CASTRLGQGRETQYF.

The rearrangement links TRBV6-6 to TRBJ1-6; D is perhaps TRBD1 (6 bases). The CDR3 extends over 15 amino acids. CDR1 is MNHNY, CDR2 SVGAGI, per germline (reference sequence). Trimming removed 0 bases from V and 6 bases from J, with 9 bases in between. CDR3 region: CASSYSGHINSPLHF. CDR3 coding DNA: TGTGCCAGCAGTTACTCGGGACACATTAATTCACCCCTCCACTTT.

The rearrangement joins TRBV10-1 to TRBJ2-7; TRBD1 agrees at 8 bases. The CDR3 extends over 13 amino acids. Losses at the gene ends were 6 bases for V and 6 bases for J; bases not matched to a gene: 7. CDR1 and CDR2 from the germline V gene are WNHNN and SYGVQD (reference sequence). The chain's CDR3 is CASSGQGFTEQYF. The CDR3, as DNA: TGCGCCAGCAGCGGACAGGGATTCACCGAGCAGTACTTC.